One sample yielded the 25 T cell receptor beta chains listed below, sequenced in a study of monozygotic twins with inflammatory bowel disease. TCRdb reprocessed the 5' RACE reads; each CDR3 protein has one entry and no DNA is given. There are about 110,000 distinct CDR3 sequences in the sample, with around 12% held by the top ten. The sequenced material came from blood. These receptors originate from a human donor with ulcerative colitis or Crohn's disease, or a healthy co-twin of an affected twin (not recorded which).

The rearrangement uses TRBV10-3 and TRBJ2-3; the TCRdb call, TRBD2, lacks DNA for checking. The CDR3 is made up of 16 amino acids. CDR1 and CDR2 (germline): ENHRY, SYGVKD. CDR3: CAISSTSGGFGDTQYF.

The chain has TRBV18 and TRBJ2-7; TCRdb's D call, TRBD2, is unchecked because there is no DNA. The germline gives CDR1 KGHSH, CDR2 LQKENI. CDR3 length: 14 residues. The CDR3 reads CASLTGTSDHEQYF.

V is TRBV5-1 and J is TRBJ1-1; TCRdb selects TRBD1, and the lack of DNA leaves this call unchecked. There are 15 residues in the CDR3. CDR1 is SGHRS and CDR2 is YFSETQ in the germline V gene. The CDR3 spells CASSPLVGAGAEAFF.

The chain employs TRBV28 and TRBJ1-5; checking the TCRdb D call of TRBD1 is not possible without DNA. The CDR3 extends over 15 amino acids. CDR1 is MDHEN, CDR2 SYDVKM, per germline. Here the CDR3 reads CASSPRARGLQPQHF.

This chain joins TRBV20-1 and TRBJ1-2; TCRdb designates TRBD1, a call that cannot be tested without DNA. The V gene's germline CDR1 is DFQATT and CDR2 SNEGSKA (reference sequence). CDR3 length: 12 residues. This CDR3 reads CSAGDRDYGYTF.

The V gene is TRBV5-1, the J gene TRBJ2-7; the TRBD1 assignment by TCRdb is unverifiable without DNA. The CDR3 sequence is 13 residues long. Germline CDR1 is SGHRS and CDR2 is YFSETQ. The chain's CDR3 is CASSLQQGYEQYF. Complete variable domain (other parts from reference TRBV5-1 and TRBJ2-7): KAGVTQTPRYLIKTRGQQVTLSCSPISGHRSVSWYQQTPGQGLQFLFEYFSETQRNKGNFPGRFSGRQFSNSRSEMNVSTLELGDSALYLCASSLQQGYEQYFGPGTRLTVT.

The chain combines TRBV5-1 with TRBJ2-1; the D call of TRBD2 rests on TCRdb alone, since no DNA is present to check it. CDR1 SGHRS and CDR2 YFSETQ come from the germline V gene. The CDR3 contains 15 residues. CDR3 sequence: CASSLVAGDNNEQFF.

The chain joins TRBV6-2 or TRBV6-3 to TRBJ2-7; with no DNA, the TCRdb D assignment of TRBD2 cannot be verified. The germline gives CDR1 MNHEY, CDR2 SVGEGT. This CDR3 contains 14 residues. CDR3: CASSYVAGNYEQYF.

The CDR3 protein is CASSVGGSMNTEAFF. V is TRBV5-4 and J is TRBJ1-1; without DNA, the TCRdb call of TRBD1 cannot be checked. The CDR3 length is 15 residues. CDR1 and CDR2 (germline): SGHNT, YYREEE (reference sequence).

The J gene is TRBJ2-7, the V gene TRBV30; TCRdb proposes TRBD2, but this gene call is untestable without DNA. Germline CDR1 reads GTSNPN; CDR2 reads SVGIG (reference sequence). The CDR3 is 15 residues long. The CDR3 sequence: CAWSPREGSAYEQYF.

This chain links TRBV7-2 with TRBJ2-1; lacking DNA, the TRBD1 call made by TCRdb goes unchecked. CDR1 and CDR2 (germline): SGHTA, FQGNSA. This CDR3 comprises 13 residues. CDR3: CASSLYRGNEQFF.

The chain has TRBV4-2 and TRBJ1-3. The V gene's germline CDR1 is LGHNA and CDR2 YNFKEQ. CDR3 size: 14 residues. CDR3 sequence reads: CASSQERAGSTIYF.

This chain joins TRBV11-2 and TRBJ2-7; TCRdb picks TRBD2, but there is no DNA to check that call. This CDR3 has 15 amino acids. Per germline, CDR1 SGHAT and CDR2 FQNNGV. The CDR3 is CASSLTSGRHYEQYF.

The chain uses TRBV20-1 and TRBJ2-7; TCRdb selects TRBD1, and the lack of DNA leaves this call unchecked. The CDR3 is 14 residues long. Germline V gives CDR1 DFQATT, CDR2 SNEGSKA (reference sequence). CDR3 protein: CSASLTGPSYEQYF.

This chain links TRBV5-1 with TRBJ2-1. The V gene's germline CDR1 is SGHRS and CDR2 YFSETQ. This CDR3 has 15 amino acids. CDR3 in amino acids: CASSLALSGYNEQFF.

V is TRBV7-3 and J is TRBJ1-1. The CDR3 has 13 amino acids. Germline V gene data show CDR1 as SGHTA and CDR2 as FQGTGA. CDR3 protein: CASSPSDGREAFF. The full variable domain, with the rest looked up from reference TRBV7-3 and TRBJ1-1, is GAGVSQTPSNKVTEKGKYVELRCDPISGHTALYWYRQSLGQGPEFLIYFQGTGAADDSGLPNDRFFAVRPEGSVSTLKIQRTERGDSAVYLCASSPSDGREAFFGQGTRLTVV.

The CDR3 region is CASSLDWREQYF. V gene TRBV21-1 combines with J gene TRBJ2-7; absent DNA, TCRdb's TRBD2 call cannot be checked. TRBV21-1 is a documented pseudogene. There are 12 residues in the CDR3.

V usage is TRBV5-6 and J usage is TRBJ2-1; the TRBD2 assignment by TCRdb is unverifiable without DNA. Germline CDR1 is SGHDT and CDR2 is YYEEEE. The CDR3 contains 13 residues. The CDR3 loop is CASSGTFYNEQFF.

The genes are TRBV3-1 and TRBJ2-1; the D call from TCRdb, TRBD2, cannot be confirmed without DNA. This CDR3 is 14 amino acids long. The germline CDR1 and CDR2 sequences are LGHDT and YNNKEL (reference sequence). The CDR3 spells CASSPGTSDNEQFF.

CDR3 sequence reads: CASSQDFRPDTQYF. The chain employs TRBV4-2 and TRBJ2-3. The length of the CDR3 is 14 residues. Germline CDR1 and CDR2: LGHNA and YNFKEQ.

This sequence joins TRBV24-1 and TRBJ1-5. Germline lookup yields CDR1 KGHDR and CDR2 SFDVKD. The CDR3 sequence is 16 residues long. The CDR3 spells CATSDFARRENQPQHF.

This chain uses TRBV5-1 with TRBJ1-1. The CDR3 has 14 amino acids. The germline V gene has CDR1 SGHRS and CDR2 YFSETQ. CDR3: CASSVDTMNTEAFF.

The chain recombines TRBV23-1 with TRBJ2-1; the TCRdb D gene call, TRBD2, has no DNA to confirm it. TRBV23-1 is annotated as an ORF whose role is uncertain. The CDR3 sequence is 19 residues long. CDR3 sequence reads: CASSQIAPSAHYSYNEQFF.

CDR3 sequence reads: CASSYGADYEQYF. This sequence joins TRBV6-5 and TRBJ2-7; TCRdb returns TRBD1, unconfirmable since there is no DNA. This CDR3 spans 13 amino acids. Germline V CDR1 and CDR2: MNHEY, SVGAGI.

V and J are TRBV29-1 and TRBJ1-1; TCRdb selects TRBD1, and the lack of DNA leaves this call unchecked. Germline values: CDR1 SQVTM, CDR2 ANQGSEA. The CDR3 length is 11 residues. This CDR3 is CSLLDGGEAFF.